The clone carrying this TCR beta chain was counted at least ten times. The antigen is undetermined. These data belong to a study of molecular identifiers for immune sequencing clone quantification. General observations from the study: More than 98% of effector molecules, versus under 1% of naive-cell molecules, belonged to clones above 20 RNA copies. Spiked Jurkat TCR RNA equivalent to one cell was reportedly detectable in approximately 970,000 naive cells.

TCRdb reanalysed the PCR reads using MiXCR and keeps one entry per CDR3 protein. The sample has about 640,000 distinct CDR3 sequences, 15% to 20% seen once; the top ten hold roughly 0.9%. V was clipped by 6 bases and J by 9 bases; unmatched bases: 7. Germline V gives CDR1 DFQATT, CDR2 SNEGSKA (reference sequence). The CDR3 is made up of 13 amino acids. CD8+CD4-CCR7+CD45RA+ sorting gave the naive CD8 T cells. The chain joins TRBV20-1 to TRBJ1-6, with 8 bases matching TRBD1. This TCR was recovered from a human donor in good health. Some libraries in this study had Jurkat cell RNA spiked in. The specimen sequenced was naive CD8+ T cells from blood, with Jurkat cell RNA spiked in. The subset: FACS-sorted CD8+CD4-CCR7+CD45RA+ naive T cells. The CDR3 nucleotides are TGCAGTGCCCTTGGACAGGGACTTTCACCCCTCCACTTT. This codes for CSALGQGLSPLHF.